The entry below describes one T cell receptor beta chain. The data were obtained in a study of cytomegalovirus exposure and HLA in healthy donors. Losses at the gene ends were 0 bases for V and 2 bases for J; bases not matched to a gene: 5. CDR3 length: 16 residues. The germline gives CDR1 SGHRS, CDR2 YFSETQ. 13 Jbeta primers and 60 Vbeta primers were used for the PCR. Generated by immunoSEQ multiplex PCR, the TCRdb table keeps only in-frame clones and is missing some. Among some 200,000 clones listed, around 86% were seen once. The chain is built from TRBV5-1 and TRBJ2-3; 8 nucleotides agree with TRBD2. The receptor's source is a woman in her thirties or forties in good health and CMV-seronegative. Sample: PBMCs. The CDR3 protein is CASSLVVGRATDTQYF. In DNA, the CDR3 is TGCGCCAGCAGCTTGGTTGTCGGGAGGGCCACAGATACGCAGTATTTT.